Included here is one T cell receptor (beta chain) sequence, with context. Its target is unknown. The record originates from a study of T-cell memory formation after mild COVID-19. Study-level background: Clusters were largely donor specific. Study observations and caveats: Balance between CD4 and CD8 was seen in clones contracting day 15 to 85, and a CD4+ lean was seen in later expanders. CD4+ contracting clones lay mainly in CM and EM, CD8+ ones in EMRA. Some clones that responded turned up in pre-infection memory, which suggests that cross-reactive memory joined in.

The CDR3 sequence is 15 residues long. V lost 6 bases, J lost 5 bases, and 18 bases lay in between. One entry per CDR3 protein results from TCRdb running MiXCR on the 5' RACE reads. The sample lists 550,000 to 650,000 distinct CDR3 sequences, around 15% occurring once. Material for sequencing was PBMCs or a T cell subset sorted from them (not recorded which). This clonotype was obtained from an adult woman who had mild COVID-19 (a few samples of this study predate the infection). Cell type and time point are not known. The chain combines TRBV12-3 or TRBV12-4 with TRBJ2-3; D call uncertain. The CDR3 region is CASSPNGQLGDTQYF. The CDR3 DNA sequence: TGTGCCAGCAGCCCTAACGGCCAGCTTGGAGATACGCAGTATTTT.